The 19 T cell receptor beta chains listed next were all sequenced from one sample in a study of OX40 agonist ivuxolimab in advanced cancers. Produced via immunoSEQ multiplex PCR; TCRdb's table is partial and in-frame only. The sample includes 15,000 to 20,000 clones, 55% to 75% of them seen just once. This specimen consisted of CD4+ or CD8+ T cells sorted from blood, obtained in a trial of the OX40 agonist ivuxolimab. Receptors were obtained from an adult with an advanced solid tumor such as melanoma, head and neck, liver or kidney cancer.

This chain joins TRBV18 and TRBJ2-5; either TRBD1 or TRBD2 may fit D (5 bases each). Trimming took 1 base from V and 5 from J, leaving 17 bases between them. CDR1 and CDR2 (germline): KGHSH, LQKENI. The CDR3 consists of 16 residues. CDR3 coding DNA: TGTGCCAGCTCACCACAGGGGACCTCGCTAGGGGAGACCCAGTACTTC. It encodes CASSPQGTSLGETQYF. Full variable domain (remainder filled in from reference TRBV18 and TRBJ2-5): NAGVMQNPRHLVRRRGQEARLRCSPMKGHSHVYWYRQLPEEGLKFMVYLQKENIIDESGMPKERFSAEFPKEGPSILRIQQVVRGDSAAYFCASSPQGTSLGETQYFGPGTRLLVL.

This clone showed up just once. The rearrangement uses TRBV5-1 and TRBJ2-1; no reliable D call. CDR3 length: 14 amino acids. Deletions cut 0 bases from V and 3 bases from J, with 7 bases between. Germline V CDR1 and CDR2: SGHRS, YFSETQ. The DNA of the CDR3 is TGCGCCAGCAGCTTGGGTACGATCTACAATGAGCAGTTCTTC. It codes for CASSLGTIYNEQFF. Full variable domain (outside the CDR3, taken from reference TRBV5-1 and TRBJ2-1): KAGVTQTPRYLIKTRGQQVTLSCSPISGHRSVSWYQQTPGQGLQFLFEYFSETQRNKGNFPGRFSGRQFSNSRSEMNVSTLELGDSALYLCASSLGTIYNEQFFGPGTRLTVL.

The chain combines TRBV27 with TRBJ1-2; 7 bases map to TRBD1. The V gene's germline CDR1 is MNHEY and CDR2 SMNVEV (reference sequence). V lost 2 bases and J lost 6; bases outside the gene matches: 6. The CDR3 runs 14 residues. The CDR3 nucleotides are TGTGCCAGCAGTTTAAGCAACAGGGGAAATGGCTACACCTTC. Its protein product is CASSLSNRGNGYTF.

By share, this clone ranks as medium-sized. Here the CDR3 DNA reads TGTGCCTGGAGCCCTCTATCCGGGGAGCTGTTTTTT. Translation gives CAWSPLSGELFF. V usage is TRBV30 and J usage is TRBJ2-2, with D uncertain. CDR3 length: 12 amino acids. Per the germline V gene, CDR1 is GTSNPN and CDR2 is SVGIG (reference sequence). Trimming cost V 3 bases and J 6 bases, with 8 bases left between them.

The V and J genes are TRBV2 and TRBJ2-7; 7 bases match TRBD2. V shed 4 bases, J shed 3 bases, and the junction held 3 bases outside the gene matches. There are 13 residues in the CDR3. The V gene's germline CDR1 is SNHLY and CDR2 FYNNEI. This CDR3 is CASSGGGGYEQYF. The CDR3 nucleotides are TGTGCCAGCAGTGGGGGCGGGGGCTACGAGCAGTACTTC.

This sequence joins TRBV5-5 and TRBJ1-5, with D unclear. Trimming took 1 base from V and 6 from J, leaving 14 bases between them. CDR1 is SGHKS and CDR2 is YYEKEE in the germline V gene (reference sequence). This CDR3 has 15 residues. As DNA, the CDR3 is TGTGCCAGCAGCTTGAGGACGACATCGTCTCAGCCCCAGCATTTT. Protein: CASSLRTTSSQPQHF.

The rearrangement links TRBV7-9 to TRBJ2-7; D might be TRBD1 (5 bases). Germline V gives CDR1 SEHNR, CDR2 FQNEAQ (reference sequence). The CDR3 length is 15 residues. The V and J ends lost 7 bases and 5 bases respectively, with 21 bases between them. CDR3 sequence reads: CASKNTMQGIDEQYF. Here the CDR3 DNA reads TGTGCCAGCAAGAACACAATGCAGGGAATCGACGAGCAGTACTTC.

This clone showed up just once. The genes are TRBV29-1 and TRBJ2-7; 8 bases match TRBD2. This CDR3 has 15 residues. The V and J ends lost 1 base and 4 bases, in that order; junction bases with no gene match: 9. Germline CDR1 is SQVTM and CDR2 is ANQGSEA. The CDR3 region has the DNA TGCAGCGTTGAAGGTAGCGGGGAAGGTGTTTACGAGCAGTACTTC. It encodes CSVEGSGEGVYEQYF.

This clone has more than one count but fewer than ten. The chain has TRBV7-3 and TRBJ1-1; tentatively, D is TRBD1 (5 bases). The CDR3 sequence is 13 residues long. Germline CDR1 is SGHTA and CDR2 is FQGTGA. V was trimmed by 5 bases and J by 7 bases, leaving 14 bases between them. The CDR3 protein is CASSRPGLREAFF. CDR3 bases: TGTGCCAGCAGCAGACCGGGGCTCCGTGAAGCTTTCTTT.

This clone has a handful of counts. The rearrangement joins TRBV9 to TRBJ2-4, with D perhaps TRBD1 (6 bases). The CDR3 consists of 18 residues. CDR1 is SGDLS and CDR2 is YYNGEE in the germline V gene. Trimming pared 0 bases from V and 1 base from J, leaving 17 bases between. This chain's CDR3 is CASSVATGVDGAKNIQYF. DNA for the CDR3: TGTGCCAGCAGCGTAGCGACAGGTGTGGATGGGGCCAAAAACATTCAGTACTTC. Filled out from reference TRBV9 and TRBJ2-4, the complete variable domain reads DSGVTQTPKHLITATGQRVTLRCSPRSGDLSVYWYQQSLDQGLQFLIQYYNGEERAKGNILERFSAQQFPDLHSELNLSSLELGDSALYFCASSVATGVDGAKNIQYFGAGTRLSVL.

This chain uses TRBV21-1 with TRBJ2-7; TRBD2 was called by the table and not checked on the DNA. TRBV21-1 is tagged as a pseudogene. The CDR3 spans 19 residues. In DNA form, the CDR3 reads TGTGCCAGCAGCAAAGCCAGTTCACTAGCGGGGGGGCTTTACCACGAGCAGTACTTC. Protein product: CASSKASSLAGGLYHEQYF.

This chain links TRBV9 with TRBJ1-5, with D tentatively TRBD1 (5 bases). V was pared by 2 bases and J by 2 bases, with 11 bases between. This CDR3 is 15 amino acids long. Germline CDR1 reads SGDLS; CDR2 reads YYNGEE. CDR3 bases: TGTGCCAGCAGCGTGGGAGGGGACCGCAATCAGCCCCAGCATTTT. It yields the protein CASSVGGDRNQPQHF.

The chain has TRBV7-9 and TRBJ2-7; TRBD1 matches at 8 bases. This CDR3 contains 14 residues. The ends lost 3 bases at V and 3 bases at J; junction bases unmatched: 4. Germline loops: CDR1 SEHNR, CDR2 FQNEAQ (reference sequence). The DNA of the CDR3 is TGTGCCAGCAGCTTTTGGGACAGGAGCTACGAGCAGTACTTC. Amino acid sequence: CASSFWDRSYEQYF.

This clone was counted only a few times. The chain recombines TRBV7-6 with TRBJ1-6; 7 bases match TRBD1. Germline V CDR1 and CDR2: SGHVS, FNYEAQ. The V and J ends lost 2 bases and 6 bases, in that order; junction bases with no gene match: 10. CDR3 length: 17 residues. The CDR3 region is CASSLNPLRDSNSPLHF. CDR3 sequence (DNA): TGTGCCAGCAGCTTAAATCCTCTTAGGGACAGTAATTCACCCCTCCACTTT.

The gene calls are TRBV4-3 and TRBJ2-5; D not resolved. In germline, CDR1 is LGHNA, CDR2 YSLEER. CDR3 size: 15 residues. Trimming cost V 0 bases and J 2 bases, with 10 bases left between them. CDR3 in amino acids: CASSQDLKIQETQYF. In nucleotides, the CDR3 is TGCGCCAGCAGCCAAGATCTAAAAATTCAAGAGACCCAGTACTTC.

CDR3 protein: CASSEVALLFF. CDR3 DNA: TGTGCCAGCAGTGAAGTGGCATTGCTGTTTTTT. The chain employs TRBV6-5 and TRBJ2-2; the D is unclear. CDR1 and CDR2 (germline): MNHEY, SVGAGI. The V and J ends lost 5 bases and 13 bases respectively, with 11 bases between them. The CDR3 totals 11 residues.

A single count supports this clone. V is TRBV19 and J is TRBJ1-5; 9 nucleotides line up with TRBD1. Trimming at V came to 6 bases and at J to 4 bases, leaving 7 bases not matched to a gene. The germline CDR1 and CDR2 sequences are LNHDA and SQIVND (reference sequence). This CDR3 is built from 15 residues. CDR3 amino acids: CASSPKGQGNQPQHF. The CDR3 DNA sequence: TGTGCCAGTAGCCCTAAGGGACAGGGAAATCAGCCCCAGCATTTT.

Here the CDR3 DNA reads TGTGCCAGCAGTGACTCGGATAATACTGAAGCTTTCTTT. This translates into CASSDSDNTEAFF. The genes are TRBV6-4 and TRBJ1-1; no firm D call. There are 13 residues in the CDR3. The V end lost 0 bases, the J end lost 5 bases, and 7 bases lay between the germline ends. Germline V gene sequence: CDR1 MRHNA, CDR2 SNTAGT.

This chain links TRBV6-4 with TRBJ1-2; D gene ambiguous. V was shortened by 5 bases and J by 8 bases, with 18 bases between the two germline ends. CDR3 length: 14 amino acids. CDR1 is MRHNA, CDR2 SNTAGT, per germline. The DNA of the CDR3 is TGTGCCAGCAGTTACGAGAGAGACCTGAGAGGCTACACCTTC. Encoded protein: CASSYERDLRGYTF.